The present T cell receptor beta chain was sequenced within a study of T cells of healthy individuals. TCRdb used MiXCR to reprocess the 5' RACE reads, holding one entry per CDR3 protein. This sample has some 85,000 distinct CDR3 sequences, with roughly 5.1% found just once. There are 15 residues in the CDR3. Trimming removed 6 bases from V and 3 bases from J; junction bases left unmatched: 8. This clonotype was counted at least ten times. This TCR was sampled from a female donor in good health. The rearrangement uses TRBV12-3 or TRBV12-4 and TRBJ2-3; the match to TRBD2 covers 8 bases. The CDR3 region is CASSPLGGGTDTQYF. CDR3 sequence (DNA): TGTGCCAGCAGCCCCCTCGGGGGGGGGACAGATACGCAGTATTTT.